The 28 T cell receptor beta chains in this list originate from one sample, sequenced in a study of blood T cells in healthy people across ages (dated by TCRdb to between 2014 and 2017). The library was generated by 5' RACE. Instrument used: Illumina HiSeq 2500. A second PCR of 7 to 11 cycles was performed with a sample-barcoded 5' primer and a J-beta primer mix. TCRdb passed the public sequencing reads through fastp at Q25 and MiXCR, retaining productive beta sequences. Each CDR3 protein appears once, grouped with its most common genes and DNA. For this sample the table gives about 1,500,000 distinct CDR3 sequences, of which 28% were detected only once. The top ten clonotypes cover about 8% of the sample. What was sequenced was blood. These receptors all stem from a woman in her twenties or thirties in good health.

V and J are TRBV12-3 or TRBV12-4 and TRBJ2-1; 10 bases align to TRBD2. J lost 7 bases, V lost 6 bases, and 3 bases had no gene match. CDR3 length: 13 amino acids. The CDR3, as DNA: TGTGCCAGCAGGAGGACTAGCGGTAATGAGCAGTTCTTC. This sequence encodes CASRRTSGNEQFF.

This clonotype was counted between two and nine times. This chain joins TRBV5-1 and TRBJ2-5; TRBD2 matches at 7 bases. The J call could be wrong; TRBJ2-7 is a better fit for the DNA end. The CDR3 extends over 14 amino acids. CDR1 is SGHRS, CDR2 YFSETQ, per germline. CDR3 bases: TGCGCCAGCAGCTTGGGTTGGGAGGGTGACGAGCAGTACTTC. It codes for CASSLGWEGDEQYF.

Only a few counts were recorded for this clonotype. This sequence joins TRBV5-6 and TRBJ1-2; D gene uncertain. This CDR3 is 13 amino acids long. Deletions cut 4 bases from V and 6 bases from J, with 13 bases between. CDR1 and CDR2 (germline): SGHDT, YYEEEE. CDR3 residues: CASSRGRIDGYTF. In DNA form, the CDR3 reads TGTGCCAGCAGCAGAGGCAGGATCGATGGCTACACCTTC.

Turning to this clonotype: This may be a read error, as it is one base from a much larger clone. CDR3 amino acids: CASSLGRSPNEQFF. CDR3 DNA sequence: TGTGCCAGCAGCTTAGGACGATCCCCCAATGAGCAGTTCTTC. This chain joins TRBV7-2 and TRBJ2-1; D gene ambiguous. This CDR3 comprises 14 residues. V lost 1 base and J 6 bases, leaving 10 bases between the germline ends. Germline V lookup: CDR1 SGHTA, CDR2 FQGNSA.

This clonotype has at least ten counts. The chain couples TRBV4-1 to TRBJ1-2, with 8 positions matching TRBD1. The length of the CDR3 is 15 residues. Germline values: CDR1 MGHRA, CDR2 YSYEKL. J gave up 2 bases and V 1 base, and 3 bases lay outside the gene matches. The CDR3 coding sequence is TGCGCCAGCAGCCAAGGGACAGGGAAGAACTATGGCTACACCTTC. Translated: CASSQGTGKNYGYTF.

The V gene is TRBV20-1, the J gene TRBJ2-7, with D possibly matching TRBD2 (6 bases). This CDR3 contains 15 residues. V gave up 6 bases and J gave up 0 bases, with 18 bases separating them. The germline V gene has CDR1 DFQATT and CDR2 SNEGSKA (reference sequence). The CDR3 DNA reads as TGCAGTGCCCTCGCCGGGGACTGGGACTCCTACGAGCAGTACTTC. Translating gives CSALAGDWDSYEQYF.

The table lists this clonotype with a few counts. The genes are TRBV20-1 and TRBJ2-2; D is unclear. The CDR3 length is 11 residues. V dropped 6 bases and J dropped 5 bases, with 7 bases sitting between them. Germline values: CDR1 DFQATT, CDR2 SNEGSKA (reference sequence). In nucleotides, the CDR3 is TGCAGTGCGAGACGGACCGGGGAGCTGTTTTTT. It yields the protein CSARRTGELFF.

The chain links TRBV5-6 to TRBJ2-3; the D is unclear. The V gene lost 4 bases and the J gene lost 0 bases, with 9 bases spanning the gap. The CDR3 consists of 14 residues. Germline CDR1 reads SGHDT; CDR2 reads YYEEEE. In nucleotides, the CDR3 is TGTGCCAGCAGCCCCTATCCTAGCACAGATACGCAGTATTTT. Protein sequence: CASSPYPSTDTQYF.

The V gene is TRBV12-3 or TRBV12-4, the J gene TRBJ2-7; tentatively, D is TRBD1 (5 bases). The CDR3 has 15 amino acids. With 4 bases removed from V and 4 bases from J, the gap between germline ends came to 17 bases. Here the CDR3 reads CASSSALAGLYEQYF. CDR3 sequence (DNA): TGTGCCAGCAGTTCAGCGCTGGCAGGGCTATACGAGCAGTACTTC.

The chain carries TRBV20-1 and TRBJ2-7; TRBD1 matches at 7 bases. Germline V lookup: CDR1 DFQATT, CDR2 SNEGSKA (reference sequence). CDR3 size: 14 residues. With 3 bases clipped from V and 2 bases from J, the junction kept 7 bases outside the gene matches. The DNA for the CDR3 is TGCAGTGCTAGGAGGCAGGGGGTTACCTACGAGCAGTACTTC. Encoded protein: CSARRQGVTYEQYF.

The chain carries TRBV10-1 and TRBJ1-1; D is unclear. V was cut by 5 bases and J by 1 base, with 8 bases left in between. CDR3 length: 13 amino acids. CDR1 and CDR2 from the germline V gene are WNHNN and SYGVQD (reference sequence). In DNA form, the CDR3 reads TGCGCCAGCAGTAATTACAGGAACACTGAAGCTTTCTTT. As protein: CASSNYRNTEAFF.

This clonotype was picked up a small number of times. The CDR3, as DNA: TGCAGCGTTGAATCGGTGGGGGCCGGTTCCGGGGAGCTGTTTTTT. The encoded protein is CSVESVGAGSGELFF. The gene calls are TRBV29-1 and TRBJ2-2, with D perhaps TRBD1 (6 bases). The V end was cut by 2 bases, the J end by 6 bases, with 16 bases between. CDR3 length: 15 residues. From germline, CDR1 is SQVTM and CDR2 ANQGSEA.

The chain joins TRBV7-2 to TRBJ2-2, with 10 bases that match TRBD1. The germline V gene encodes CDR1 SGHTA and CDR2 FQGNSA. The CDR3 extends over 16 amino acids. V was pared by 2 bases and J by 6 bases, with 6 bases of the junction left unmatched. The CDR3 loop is CASSLRDRGVAGELFF. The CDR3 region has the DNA TGTGCCAGCAGCTTAAGGGACAGGGGAGTCGCCGGGGAGCTGTTTTTT.

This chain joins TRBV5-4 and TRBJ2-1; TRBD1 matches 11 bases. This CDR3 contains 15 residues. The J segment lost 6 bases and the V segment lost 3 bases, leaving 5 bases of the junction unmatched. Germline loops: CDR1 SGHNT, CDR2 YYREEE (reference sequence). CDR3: CASSSFGTGGNEQFF. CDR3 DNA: TGTGCCAGCAGCTCGTTCGGGACAGGGGGCAATGAGCAGTTCTTC.

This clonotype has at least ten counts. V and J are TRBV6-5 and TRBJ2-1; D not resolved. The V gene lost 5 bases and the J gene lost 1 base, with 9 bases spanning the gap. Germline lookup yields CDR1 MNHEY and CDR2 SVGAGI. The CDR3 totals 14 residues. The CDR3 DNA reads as TGTGCCAGCAGTCAAAGGGAATCCTACAATGAGCAGTTCTTC. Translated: CASSQRESYNEQFF.

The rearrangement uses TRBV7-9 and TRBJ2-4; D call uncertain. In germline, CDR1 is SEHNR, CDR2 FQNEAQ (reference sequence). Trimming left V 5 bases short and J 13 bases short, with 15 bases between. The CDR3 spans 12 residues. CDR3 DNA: TGTGCCAGCAGCGAAAACAGCTACAAGCAGTACTTC. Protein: CASSENSYKQYF.

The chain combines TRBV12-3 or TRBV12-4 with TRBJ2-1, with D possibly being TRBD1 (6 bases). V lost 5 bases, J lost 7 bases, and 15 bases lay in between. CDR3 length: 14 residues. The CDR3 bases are TGTGCCAGCAGTCCAGGGGTAACGGTGAATGAGCAGTTCTTC. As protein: CASSPGVTVNEQFF.

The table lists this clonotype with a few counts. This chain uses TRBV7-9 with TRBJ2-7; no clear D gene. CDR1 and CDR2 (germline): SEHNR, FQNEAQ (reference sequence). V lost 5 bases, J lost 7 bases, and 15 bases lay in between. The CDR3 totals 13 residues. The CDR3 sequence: CASSPLIGNEQYF. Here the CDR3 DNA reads TGTGCCAGCAGCCCTCTAATAGGGAATGAGCAGTACTTC.

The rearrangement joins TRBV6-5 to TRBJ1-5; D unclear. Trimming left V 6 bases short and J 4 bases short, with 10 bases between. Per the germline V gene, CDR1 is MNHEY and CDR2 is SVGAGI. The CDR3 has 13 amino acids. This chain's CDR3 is CASSRTRNQPQHF. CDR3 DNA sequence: TGTGCCAGCAGCCGGACTAGGAATCAGCCCCAGCATTTT.

The DNA of the CDR3 is TGCAGTGCTAGGGCTAGAGACGAGCAGTACTTC. It specifies CSARARDEQYF. The chain is built from TRBV20-1 and TRBJ2-5, with unresolved D. The DNA end is a closer match to TRBJ2-7, so the J assignment may be wrong. Germline lookup yields CDR1 DFQATT and CDR2 SNEGSKA (reference sequence). CDR3 length: 11 residues.

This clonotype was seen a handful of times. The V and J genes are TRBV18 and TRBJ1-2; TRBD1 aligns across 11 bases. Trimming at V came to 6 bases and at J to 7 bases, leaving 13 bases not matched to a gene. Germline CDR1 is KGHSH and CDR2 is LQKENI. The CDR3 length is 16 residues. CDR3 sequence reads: CASSPGQGAGSLGYTF. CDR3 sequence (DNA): TGTGCCAGCTCCCCTGGACAGGGGGCGGGGAGTCTTGGCTACACCTTC.

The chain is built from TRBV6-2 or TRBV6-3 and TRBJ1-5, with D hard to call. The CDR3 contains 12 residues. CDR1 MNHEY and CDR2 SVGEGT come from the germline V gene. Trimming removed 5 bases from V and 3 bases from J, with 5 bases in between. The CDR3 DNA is TGTGCCAGCAGTGGCCCCAATCAGCCCCAGCATTTT. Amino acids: CASSGPNQPQHF.

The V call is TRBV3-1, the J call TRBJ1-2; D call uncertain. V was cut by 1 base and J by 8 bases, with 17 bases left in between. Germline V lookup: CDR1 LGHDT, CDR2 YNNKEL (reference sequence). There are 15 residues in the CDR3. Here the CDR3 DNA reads TGTGCCAGCAGCCAAGTACCTATAGTGGCTAACGGCTACACCTTC. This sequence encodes CASSQVPIVANGYTF. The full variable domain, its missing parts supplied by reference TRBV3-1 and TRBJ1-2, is DTAVSQTPKYLVTQMGNDKSIKCEQNLGHDTMYWYKQDSKKFLKIMFSYNNKELIINETVPNRFSPKSPDKAHLNLHINSLELGDSAVYFCASSQVPIVANGYTFGSGTRLTVV.

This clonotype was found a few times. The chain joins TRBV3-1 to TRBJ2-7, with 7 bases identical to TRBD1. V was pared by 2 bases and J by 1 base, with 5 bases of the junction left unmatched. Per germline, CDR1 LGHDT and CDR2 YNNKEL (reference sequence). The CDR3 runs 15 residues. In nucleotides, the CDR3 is TGTGCCAGCAGCCAAAGACAGGGTCAATCCTACGAGCAGTACTTC. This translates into CASSQRQGQSYEQYF.

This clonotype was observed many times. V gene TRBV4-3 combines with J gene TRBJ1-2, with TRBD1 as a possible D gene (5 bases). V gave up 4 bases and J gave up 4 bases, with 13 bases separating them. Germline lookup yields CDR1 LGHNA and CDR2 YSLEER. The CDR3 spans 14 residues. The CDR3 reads CASSLESGGYGYTF. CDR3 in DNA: TGCGCCAGCAGCCTAGAGTCCGGGGGCTATGGCTACACCTTC.

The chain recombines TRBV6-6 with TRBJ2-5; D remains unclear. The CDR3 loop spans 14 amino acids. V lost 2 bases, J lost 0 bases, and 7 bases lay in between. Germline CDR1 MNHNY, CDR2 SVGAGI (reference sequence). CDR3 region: CASSYAEYQETQYF. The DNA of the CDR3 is TGTGCCAGCAGTTACGCGGAGTACCAAGAGACCCAGTACTTC.

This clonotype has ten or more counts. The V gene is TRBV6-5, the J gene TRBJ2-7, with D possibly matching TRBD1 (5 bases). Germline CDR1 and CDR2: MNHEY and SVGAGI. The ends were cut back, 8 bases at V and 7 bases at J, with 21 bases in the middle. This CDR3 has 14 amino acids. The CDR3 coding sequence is TGTGCCAGCGCACAGGCCCCCCGGGTAAGAGAGCAGTACTTC. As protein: CASAQAPRVREQYF.

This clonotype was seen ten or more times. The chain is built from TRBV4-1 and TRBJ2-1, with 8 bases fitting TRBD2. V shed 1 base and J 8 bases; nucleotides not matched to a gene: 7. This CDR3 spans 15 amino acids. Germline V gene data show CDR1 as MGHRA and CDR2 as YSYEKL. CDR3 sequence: CASSQGVAGSDEQFF. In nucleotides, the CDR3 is TGCGCCAGCAGCCAAGGGGTAGCGGGGTCTGATGAGCAGTTCTTC.